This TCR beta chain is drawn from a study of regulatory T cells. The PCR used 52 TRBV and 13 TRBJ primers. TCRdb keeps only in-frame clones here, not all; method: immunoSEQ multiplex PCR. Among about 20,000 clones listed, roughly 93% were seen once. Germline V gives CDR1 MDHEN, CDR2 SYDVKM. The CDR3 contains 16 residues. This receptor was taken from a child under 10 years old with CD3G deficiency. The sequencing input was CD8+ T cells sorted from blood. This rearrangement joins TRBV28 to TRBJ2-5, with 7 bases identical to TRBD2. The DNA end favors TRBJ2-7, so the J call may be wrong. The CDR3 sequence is CASSSPLGGSVGEQYF. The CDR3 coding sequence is TGTGCCAGCAGCTCCCCGCTTGGCGGGAGCGTTGGCGAGCAGTACTTC.